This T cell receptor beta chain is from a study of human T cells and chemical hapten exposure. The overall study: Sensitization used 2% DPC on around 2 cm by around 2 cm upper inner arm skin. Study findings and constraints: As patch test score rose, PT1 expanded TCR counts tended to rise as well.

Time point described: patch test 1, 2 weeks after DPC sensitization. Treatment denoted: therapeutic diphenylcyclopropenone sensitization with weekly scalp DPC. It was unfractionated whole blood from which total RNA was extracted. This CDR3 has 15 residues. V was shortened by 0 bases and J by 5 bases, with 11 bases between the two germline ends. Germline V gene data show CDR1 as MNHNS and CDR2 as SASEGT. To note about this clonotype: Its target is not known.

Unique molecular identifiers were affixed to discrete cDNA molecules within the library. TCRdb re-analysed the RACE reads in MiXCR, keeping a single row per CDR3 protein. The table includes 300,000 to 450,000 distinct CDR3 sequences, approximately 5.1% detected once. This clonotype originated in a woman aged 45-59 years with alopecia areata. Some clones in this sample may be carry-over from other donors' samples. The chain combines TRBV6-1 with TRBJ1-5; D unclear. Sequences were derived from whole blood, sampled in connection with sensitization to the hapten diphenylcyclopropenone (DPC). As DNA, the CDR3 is TGTGCCAGCAGTGAAGCGCTTCCGGAGGATCAGCCCCAGCATTTT. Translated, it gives CASSEALPEDQPQHF.